Detailed here is one T cell receptor (beta chain). Repertoires were generated with immunoSEQ multiplex PCR, while TCRdb's copy carries only in-frame clones and drops some. The repertoire has 70,000 or so clones, 92% of them found once; the top ten carry 2.5% to 3.5%. The data belong to a study of T cells after somatic rescue of genetic block. The V and J ends lost 3 bases and 6 bases respectively, with 12 bases between them. Germline V gene lookup returns CDR1 KGHSH and CDR2 LQKENI. CDR3 size: 13 residues. This sequence joins TRBV18 and TRBJ2-7; D ambiguous. This TCR was sampled from a man aged 40-49 years. Input material: peripheral blood mononuclear cells (PBMCs). The CDR3 spells CASSPGVGSEQYF. For the CDR3, the DNA is TGTGCCAGCTCACCTGGGGTAGGGTCCGAGCAGTACTTC.